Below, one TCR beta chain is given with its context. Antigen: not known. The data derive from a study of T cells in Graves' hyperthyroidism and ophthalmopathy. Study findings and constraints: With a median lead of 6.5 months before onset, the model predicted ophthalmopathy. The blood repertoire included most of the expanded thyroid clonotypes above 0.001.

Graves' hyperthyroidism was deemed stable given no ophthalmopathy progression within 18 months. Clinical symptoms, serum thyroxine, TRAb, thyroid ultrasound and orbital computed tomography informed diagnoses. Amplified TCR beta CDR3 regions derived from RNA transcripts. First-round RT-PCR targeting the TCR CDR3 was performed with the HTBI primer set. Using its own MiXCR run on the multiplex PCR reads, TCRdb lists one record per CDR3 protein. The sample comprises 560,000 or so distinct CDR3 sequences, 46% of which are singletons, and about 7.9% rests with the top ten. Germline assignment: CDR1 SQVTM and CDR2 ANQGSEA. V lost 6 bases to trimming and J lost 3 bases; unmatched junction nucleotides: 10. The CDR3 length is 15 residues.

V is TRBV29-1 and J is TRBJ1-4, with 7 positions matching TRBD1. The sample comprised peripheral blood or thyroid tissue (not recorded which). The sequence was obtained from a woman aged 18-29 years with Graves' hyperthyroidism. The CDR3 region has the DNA TGCAGCGTGGAATTAACCGGGACAGCTAATGAAAAACTGTTTTTT. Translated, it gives CSVELTGTANEKLFF.